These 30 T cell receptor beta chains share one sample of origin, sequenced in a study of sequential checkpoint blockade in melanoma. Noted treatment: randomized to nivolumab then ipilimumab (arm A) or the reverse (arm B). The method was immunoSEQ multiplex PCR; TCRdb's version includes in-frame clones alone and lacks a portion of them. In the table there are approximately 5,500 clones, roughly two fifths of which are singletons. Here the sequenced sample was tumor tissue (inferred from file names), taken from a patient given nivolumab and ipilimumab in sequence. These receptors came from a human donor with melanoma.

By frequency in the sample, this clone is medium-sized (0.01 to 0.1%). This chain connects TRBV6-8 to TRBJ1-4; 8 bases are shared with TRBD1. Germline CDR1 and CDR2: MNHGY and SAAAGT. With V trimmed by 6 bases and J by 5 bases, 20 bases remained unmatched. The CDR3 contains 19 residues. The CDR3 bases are TGTGCCAGCAGAGTACATGAGTTCGGACAGGGAGCGGCAAATGAAAAACTGTTTTTT. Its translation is CASRVHEFGQGAANEKLFF.

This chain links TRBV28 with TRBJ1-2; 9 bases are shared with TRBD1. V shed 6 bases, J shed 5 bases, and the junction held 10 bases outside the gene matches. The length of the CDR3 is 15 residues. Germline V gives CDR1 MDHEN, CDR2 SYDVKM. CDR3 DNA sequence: TGTGCCAGCAGCCGGCCGGGACAGGGAATTTATGGCTACACCTTC. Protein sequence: CASSRPGQGIYGYTF.

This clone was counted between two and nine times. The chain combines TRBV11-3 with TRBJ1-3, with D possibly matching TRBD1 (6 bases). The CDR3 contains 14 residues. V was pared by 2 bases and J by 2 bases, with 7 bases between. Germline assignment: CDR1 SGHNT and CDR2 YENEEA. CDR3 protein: CASSLPGAGNTIYF. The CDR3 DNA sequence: TGTGCCAGCAGCTTACCAGGGGCTGGAAACACCATATATTTT. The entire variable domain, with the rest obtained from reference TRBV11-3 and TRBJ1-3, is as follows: EAGVVQSPRYKIIEKKQPVAFWCNPISGHNTLYWYLQNLGQGPELLIRYENEEAVDDSQLPKDRFSAERLKGVDSTLKIQPAELGDSAVYLCASSLPGAGNTIYFGEGSWLTVV.

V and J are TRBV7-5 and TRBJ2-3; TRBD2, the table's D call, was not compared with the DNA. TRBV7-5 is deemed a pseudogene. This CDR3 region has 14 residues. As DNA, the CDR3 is TGTGCCAGCAGCCAGGAGCGGATCTCAGATACGCAGTATTTT. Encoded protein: CASSQERISDTQYF.

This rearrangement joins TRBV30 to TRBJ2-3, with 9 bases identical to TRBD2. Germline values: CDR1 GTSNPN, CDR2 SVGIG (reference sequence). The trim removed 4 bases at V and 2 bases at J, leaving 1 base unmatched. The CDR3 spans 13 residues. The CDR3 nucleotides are TGTGCCTGGACTAGCGGGAACACAGATACGCAGTATTTT. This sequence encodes CAWTSGNTDTQYF.

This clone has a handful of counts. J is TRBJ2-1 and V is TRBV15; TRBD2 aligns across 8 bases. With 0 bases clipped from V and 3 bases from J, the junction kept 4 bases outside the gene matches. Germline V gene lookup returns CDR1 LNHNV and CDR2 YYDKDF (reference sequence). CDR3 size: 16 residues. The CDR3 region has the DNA TGTGCCACCAGCAGAGATACCAGCGGGAGCTACAATGAGCAGTTCTTC. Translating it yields CATSRDTSGSYNEQFF.

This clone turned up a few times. CDR3 amino acids: CASSWAGLAGGISYNEQFF. The CDR3 coding sequence is TGTGCCAGCAGCTGGGCGGGACTAGCGGGAGGGATCTCCTACAATGAGCAGTTCTTC. This chain connects TRBV11-3 to TRBJ2-1, with 16 nucleotides matching TRBD2. This CDR3 spans 19 amino acids. The V segment lost 4 bases and the J segment 0 bases; nucleotides outside the gene matches: 6. The germline gives CDR1 SGHNT, CDR2 YENEEA.

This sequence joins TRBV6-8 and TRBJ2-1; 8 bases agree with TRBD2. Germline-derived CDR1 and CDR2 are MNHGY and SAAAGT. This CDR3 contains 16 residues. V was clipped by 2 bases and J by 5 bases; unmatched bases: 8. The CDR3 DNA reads TGTGCCAGCAGTTACGTCTCGGGAGGGGCCCACAATGAGCAGTTCTTC. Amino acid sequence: CASSYVSGGAHNEQFF.

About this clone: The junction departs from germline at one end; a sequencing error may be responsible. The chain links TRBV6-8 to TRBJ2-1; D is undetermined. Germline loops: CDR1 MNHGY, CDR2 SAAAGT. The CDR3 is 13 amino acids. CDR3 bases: TGTGCCAGCAGTGACTCGACGAATGGTGAGCAGTTCTTC. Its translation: CASSDSTNGEQFF.

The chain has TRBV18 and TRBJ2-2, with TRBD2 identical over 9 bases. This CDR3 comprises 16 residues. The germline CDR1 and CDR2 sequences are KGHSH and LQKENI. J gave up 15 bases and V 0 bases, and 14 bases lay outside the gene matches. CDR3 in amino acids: CASSPPIQAGGPGMFF. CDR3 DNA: TGTGCCAGCTCACCACCGATCCAAGCGGGAGGCCCCGGGATGTTTTTT.

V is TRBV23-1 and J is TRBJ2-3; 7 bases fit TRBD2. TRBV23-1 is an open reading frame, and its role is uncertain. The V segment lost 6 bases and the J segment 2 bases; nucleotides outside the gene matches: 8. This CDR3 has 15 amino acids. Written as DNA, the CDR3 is TGCGCCAGCAGGCCCGGACTAGGCGACACAGATACGCAGTATTTT. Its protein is CASRPGLGDTDTQYF.

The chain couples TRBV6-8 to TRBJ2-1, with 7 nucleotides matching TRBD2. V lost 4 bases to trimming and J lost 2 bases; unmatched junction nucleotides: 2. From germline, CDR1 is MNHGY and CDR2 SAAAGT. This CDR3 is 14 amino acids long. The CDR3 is CASSLSGAYNEQFF. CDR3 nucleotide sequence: TGTGCCAGCAGTTTAAGCGGGGCCTACAATGAGCAGTTCTTC.

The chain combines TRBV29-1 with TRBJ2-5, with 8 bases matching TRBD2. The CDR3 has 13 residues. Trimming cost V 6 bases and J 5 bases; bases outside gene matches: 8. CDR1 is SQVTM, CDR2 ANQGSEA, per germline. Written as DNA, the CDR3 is TGCAGCGTGACCAGCGGGAGTTATGAGACCCAGTACTTC. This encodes CSVTSGSYETQYF.

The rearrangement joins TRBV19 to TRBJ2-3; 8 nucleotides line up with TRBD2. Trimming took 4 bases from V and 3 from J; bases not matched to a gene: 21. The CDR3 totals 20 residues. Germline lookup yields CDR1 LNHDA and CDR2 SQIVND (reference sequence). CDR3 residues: CASSNPGAGVILRRTDTQYF. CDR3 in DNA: TGTGCCAGTAGTAATCCTGGAGCGGGAGTCATCTTGAGGCGTACAGATACGCAGTATTTT. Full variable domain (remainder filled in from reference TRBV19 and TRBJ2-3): DGGITQSPKYLFRKEGQNVTLSCEQNLNHDAMYWYRQDPGQGLRLIYYSQIVNDFQKGDIAEGYSVSREKKESFPLTVTSAQKNPTAFYLCASSNPGAGVILRRTDTQYFGPGTRLTVL.

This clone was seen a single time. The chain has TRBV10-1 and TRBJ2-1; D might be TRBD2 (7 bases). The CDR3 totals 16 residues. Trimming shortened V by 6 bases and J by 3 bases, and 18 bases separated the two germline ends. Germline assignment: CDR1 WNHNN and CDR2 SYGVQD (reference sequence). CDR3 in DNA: TGCGCCAGCAGCGGACACCGGGGGGCCCTCTACAATGAGCAGTTCTTC. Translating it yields CASSGHRGALYNEQFF.

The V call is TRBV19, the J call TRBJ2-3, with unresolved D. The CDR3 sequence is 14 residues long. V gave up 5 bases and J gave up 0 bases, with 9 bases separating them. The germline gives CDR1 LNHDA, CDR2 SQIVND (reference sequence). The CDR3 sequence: CASSRRGSTDTQYF. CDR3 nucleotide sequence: TGTGCCAGTAGTCGGAGAGGAAGCACAGATACGCAGTATTTT.

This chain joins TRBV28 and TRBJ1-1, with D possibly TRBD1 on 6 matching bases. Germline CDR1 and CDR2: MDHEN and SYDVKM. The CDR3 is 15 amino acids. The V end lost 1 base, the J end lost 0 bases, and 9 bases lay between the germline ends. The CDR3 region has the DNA TGTGCCAGCAGTTTATTAAGGACAGTGAACACTGAAGCTTTCTTT. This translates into CASSLLRTVNTEAFF.

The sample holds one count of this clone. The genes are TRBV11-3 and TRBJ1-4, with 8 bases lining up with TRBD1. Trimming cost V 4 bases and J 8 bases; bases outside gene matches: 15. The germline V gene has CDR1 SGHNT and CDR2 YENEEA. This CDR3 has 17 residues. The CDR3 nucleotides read TGTGCCAGCAGCTCCTTAATCGAGCGGGACAGGAGGGAAAAACTGTTTTTT. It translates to CASSSLIERDRREKLFF.

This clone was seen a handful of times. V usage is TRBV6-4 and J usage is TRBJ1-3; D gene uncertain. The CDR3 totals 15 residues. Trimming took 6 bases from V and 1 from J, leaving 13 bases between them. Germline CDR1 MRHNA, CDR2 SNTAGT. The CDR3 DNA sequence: TGTGCCAGCAGATCAGCGGGAGGTTCTGGAAACACCATATATTTT. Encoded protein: CASRSAGGSGNTIYF.

CDR3 sequence: CASSLDIWNSSGEQFF. DNA for the CDR3: TGTGCCAGCAGCTTAGATATCTGGAATTCTAGCGGGGAGCAGTTCTTC. The chain employs TRBV7-6 and TRBJ2-1, with 8 positions matching TRBD2. The V gene's germline CDR1 is SGHVS and CDR2 FNYEAQ. The CDR3 sequence is 16 residues long. With 1 base clipped from V and 10 bases from J, the junction kept 12 bases outside the gene matches.

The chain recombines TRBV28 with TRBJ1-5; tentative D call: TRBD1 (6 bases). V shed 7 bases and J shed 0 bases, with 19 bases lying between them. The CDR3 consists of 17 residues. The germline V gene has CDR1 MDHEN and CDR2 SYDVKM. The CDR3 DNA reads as TGTGCCAGCATCTCGGGGGCCGGACAGCATAGCAATCAGCCCCAGCATTTT. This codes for CASISGAGQHSNQPQHF.

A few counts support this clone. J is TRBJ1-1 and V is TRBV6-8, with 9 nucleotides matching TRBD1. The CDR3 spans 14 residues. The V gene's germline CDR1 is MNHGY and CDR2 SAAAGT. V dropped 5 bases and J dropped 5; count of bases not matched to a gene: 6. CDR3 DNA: TGTGCCAGCAGTGGACAGGGGTCGGGGACTGAAGCTTTCTTT. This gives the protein CASSGQGSGTEAFF.

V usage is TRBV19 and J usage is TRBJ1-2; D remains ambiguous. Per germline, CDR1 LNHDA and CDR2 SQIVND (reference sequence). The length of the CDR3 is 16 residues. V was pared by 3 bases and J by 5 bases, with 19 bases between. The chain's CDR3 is CASSIPASFFGYGYTF. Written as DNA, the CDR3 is TGTGCCAGTAGTATCCCCGCCAGCTTCTTTGGGTATGGCTACACCTTC. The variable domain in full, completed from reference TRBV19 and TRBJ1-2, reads DGGITQSPKYLFRKEGQNVTLSCEQNLNHDAMYWYRQDPGQGLRLIYYSQIVNDFQKGDIAEGYSVSREKKESFPLTVTSAQKNPTAFYLCASSIPASFFGYGYTFGSGTRLTVV.

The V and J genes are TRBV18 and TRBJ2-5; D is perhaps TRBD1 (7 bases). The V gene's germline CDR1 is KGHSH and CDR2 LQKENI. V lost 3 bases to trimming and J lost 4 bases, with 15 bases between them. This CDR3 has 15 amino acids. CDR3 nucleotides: TGTGCCAGCTCACCCAACAGGGGAGGCGGAGAGACCCAGTACTTC. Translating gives CASSPNRGGGETQYF.

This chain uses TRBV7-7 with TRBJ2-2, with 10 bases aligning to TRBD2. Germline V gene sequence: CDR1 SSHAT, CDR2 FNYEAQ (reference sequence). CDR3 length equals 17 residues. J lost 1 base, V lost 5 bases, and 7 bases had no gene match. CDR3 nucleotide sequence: TGTGCCAGCAGCGTCCTTCCTAGCGGGGGGAACACCGGGGAGCTGTTTTTT. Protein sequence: CASSVLPSGGNTGELFF.

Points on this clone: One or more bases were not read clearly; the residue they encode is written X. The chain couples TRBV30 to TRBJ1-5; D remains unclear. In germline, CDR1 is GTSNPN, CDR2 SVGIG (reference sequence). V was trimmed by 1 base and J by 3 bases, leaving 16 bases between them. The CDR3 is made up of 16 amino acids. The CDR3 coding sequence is TGTGCCTGGAGTGKGGGATCGTCCAGCCTCAATCAGCCCCAGCATTTT. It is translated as CAWSXGSSSLNQPQHF.

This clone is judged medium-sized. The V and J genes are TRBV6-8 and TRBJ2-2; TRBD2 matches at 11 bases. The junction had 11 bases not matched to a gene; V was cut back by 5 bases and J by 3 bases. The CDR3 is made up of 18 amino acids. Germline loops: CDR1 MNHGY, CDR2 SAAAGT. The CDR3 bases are TGTGCCAGCAGTGACTGGGTGGGACTAGCGGATTACACCGGGGAGCTGTTTTTT. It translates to CASSDWVGLADYTGELFF.

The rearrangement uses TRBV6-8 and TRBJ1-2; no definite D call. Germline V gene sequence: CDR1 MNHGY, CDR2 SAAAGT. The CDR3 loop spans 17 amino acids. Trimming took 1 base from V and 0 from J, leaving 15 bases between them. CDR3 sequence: CASSYYTLSEANYGYTF. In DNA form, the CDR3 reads TGTGCCAGCAGTTACTATACCCTGTCAGAAGCTAACTATGGCTACACCTTC.

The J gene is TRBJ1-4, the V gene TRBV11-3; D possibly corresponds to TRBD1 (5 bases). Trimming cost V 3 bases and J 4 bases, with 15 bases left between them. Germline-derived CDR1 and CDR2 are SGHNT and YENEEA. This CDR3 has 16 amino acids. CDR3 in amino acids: CASSLSWGPINEKLFF. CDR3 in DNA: TGTGCCAGCAGCTTGTCCTGGGGCCCCATTAATGAAAAACTGTTTTTT.

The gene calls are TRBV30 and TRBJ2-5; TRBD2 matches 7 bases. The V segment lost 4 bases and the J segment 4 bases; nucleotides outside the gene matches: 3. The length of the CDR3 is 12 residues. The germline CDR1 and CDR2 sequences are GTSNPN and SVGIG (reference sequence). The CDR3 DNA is TGTGCCTGGACTAGCGGATTAGAGACCCAGTACTTC. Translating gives CAWTSGLETQYF.